This T cell receptor (beta chain) comes out of a study of CD8 T cells in Susac syndrome. Study-level results: The study's TCR sequencing and HLA analysis drew on a certain number of individuals. That number was acknowledged as relatively small.

Those who served as multiple sclerosis controls were treatment-naive patients with stable or active relapsing-remitting disease. TEMRA cells underwent FACS enrichment and CD8+ and CD4+ T cells underwent negative isolation. The authors reverse transcribed about 0.5 to 1 ug RNA with random hexamers. Amplification of TCR beta CDR3 across 54 Vbeta and 13 Jbeta was performed with immunoSEQ multiplex PCR. Each CDR3 protein gets one entry after TCRdb re-called the immunoSEQ multiplex PCR reads with MiXCR. The data show approximately 300,000 distinct CDR3 sequences, 65% to 90% seen once. The V gene's germline CDR1 is MGHDK and CDR2 SYGVNS. The CDR3 contains 15 residues. V lost 3 bases and J lost 1, with 11 bases in between. A word on this clonotype: The antigen remains unidentified.

The gene calls are TRBV25-1 and TRBJ2-3; D is undetermined. The origin of this receptor is a human donor with multiple sclerosis. Material: CD8+ T cells from PBMCs. The CDR3 DNA reads TGTGCCAGCAGTGATACGAACGGCCGCACAGATACGCAGTATTTT. It specifies CASSDTNGRTDTQYF.